What follows describes a single T cell receptor beta chain. Germline CDR1 and CDR2: MNHEY and SMNVEV (reference sequence). Trimming removed 6 bases at V and 1 base at J, with 15 bases between. The CDR3 is 16 amino acids. In the PCR, 60 Vbeta and 13 Jbeta primers were used. Profiling relied on immunoSEQ multiplex PCR, and the TCRdb table lists in-frame clones only, not all of them. The sample carries under 150,000 clones, about three quarters recorded once. The sample belongs to a study of cytomegalovirus exposure and HLA in healthy donors. This receptor was obtained from a man aged 40-55 years in good health and CMV-seropositive. Material for sequencing was PBMCs. The V and J genes are TRBV27 and TRBJ2-2; D gene unclear. The CDR3 bases are TGTGCCAGCAGACCAACAGCCTTACTGAACACCGGGGAGCTGTTTTTT. Translation: CASRPTALLNTGELFF.